This T cell receptor beta chain was sequenced for a study of immune evolution from preneoplasia to lung adenocarcinoma (dated by TCRdb to 2020 to 2022). The study in broad terms: HLA loss of heterozygosity was found in around 7% of AIS, around 15% of MIA and roughly 30% of ADC lesions, and in no AAH lesions. POLYSOLVER was used to infer class I HLA alleles from exome data, and LOHHLA was used to detect allele-specific HLA loss. The study reported that more than 85 samples were used for TCR sequencing. The overall cohort was made up of about 53 patients with pulmonary nodules who had surgical resection. Whole exome sequencing and methylation data from the same cohort of nodules were integrated with the immune data. The study profiled immune contexture across lung adenocarcinoma precursors and invasive adenocarcinoma using immune gene expression, TCR sequencing and multiplex immunofluorescence. TCR sequencing data came from 51 patients. The sample size depended on which specimens were available, not on a prior power calculation. Resected precursor lesions (AAH, AIS, MIA) and invasive adenocarcinomas were compared against paired morphologically normal lung tissue.

Patients underwent resection in Japan or China between about 2013 and 2018. Two lung cancer pathologists independently reviewed H&E slides to confirm the histologic diagnosis of every case. For nucleic acid extraction, premalignant or tumor cells were enriched by macro-dissection following pathologic assessment. FFPE tissue was used for DNA isolation with the AllPrep DNA/RNA FFPE Kit. Using the immunoSEQ hsTCRbeta Kit, TCR beta CDR3 regions were sequenced from DNA. The authors' analysis ran thus. The ImmunoSEQ Analyzer was used to analyse the TCR sequencing data. T cell clonality was defined as 1 minus Pielou's evenness, as computed on productive rearrangements. T cell diversity was measured with the inverse Simpson index on productive templates. T cell density was expressed as TCR beta template counts normalized to usable DNA, with usable DNA estimated by amplifying and sequencing housekeeping genes. Two-sided Kruskal-Wallis tests were used to compare TCR metrics across histologic stages. TCRdb limited this immuneACCESS table to in-frame rearrangements with V and J called. A share of clones is missing; checked studies link under half to unresolved V genes, and the rest is unexplained. V and J calls and clone size are those listed in that table; D and trimming were worked out from the DNA. Across this sample there are more than 3,500 clones, with more than 70% seen only once. The top ten clones comprise roughly 6% of the sample.

Sequences MNHNS (CDR1) and SASEGT (CDR2) are obtained from the germline V gene. The germline V end is reduced by 4 bases and the J end by 2 bases; junction bases left unmatched: 7. The cysteine opens and the phenylalanine closes a CDR3 of 17 amino acids. Just the 51-base CDR3 DNA is kept, in frame starting at base 1. Summary of the overall study and its limitations: The findings were based on association rather than direct causation, and larger cohorts with long-term follow-up and longitudinal biopsies were deemed needed. Because every patient came from Japan and China, how well the results apply to Western populations was uncertain. Normal lung showed the highest clonality, whereas later-stage lesions appeared to have higher T cell density and diversity but lower clonality. Normal lung had the highest top T cell clone frequencies, which appeared to decline progressively from AAH through AIS, MIA and invasive adenocarcinoma. Compared with EGFR-mutant or double wild-type lesions, KRAS-mutant nodules had the highest T cell clonality.

Notes on this clone: This clone's antigen is unknown. Nothing much larger sits one base from this clone, and base qualities are not available.

Sequencing was performed on FFPE lung adenocarcinoma in situ tissue. Sample cell subset or site, as interpreted from the label and publication: preinvasive adenocarcinoma in situ (AIS). The rearrangement joined TRBV6-1 to TRBJ2-7; TRBD2 lines up with 14 middle nucleotides. This clonotype was obtained from a person aged 65-85 years with lung adenocarcinoma. Here is the DNA: TGTGCCAGCAGTGGACTGACTAGCGGGAGGGGAACCTACGAGCAGTACTTC. Its coded protein is CASSGLTSGRGTYEQYF.